This TCR beta chain was recorded in a study of blood T cell repertoires in COVID-19. Profiling relied on immunoSEQ multiplex PCR, and the TCRdb table lists in-frame clones only, not all of them. The sample records around 250,000 clones, around four fifths being singletons. The CDR3 runs to 18 residues. The junction had 13 bases not matched to a gene; V was cut back by 7 bases and J by 0 bases. The V gene's germline CDR1 is LNHDA and CDR2 SQIVND (reference sequence). The V gene is TRBV19, the J gene TRBJ2-3, with 10 bases fitting TRBD2. The specimen was PBMCs or T cells enriched from blood (not recorded which). This sequence originates from a man under 40 with acute COVID-19. CDR3 sequence reads: CASIGRTSGIPSTDTQYF. As DNA, the CDR3 is TGTGCCAGTATAGGTCGTACTAGCGGGATACCTAGCACAGATACGCAGTATTTT.